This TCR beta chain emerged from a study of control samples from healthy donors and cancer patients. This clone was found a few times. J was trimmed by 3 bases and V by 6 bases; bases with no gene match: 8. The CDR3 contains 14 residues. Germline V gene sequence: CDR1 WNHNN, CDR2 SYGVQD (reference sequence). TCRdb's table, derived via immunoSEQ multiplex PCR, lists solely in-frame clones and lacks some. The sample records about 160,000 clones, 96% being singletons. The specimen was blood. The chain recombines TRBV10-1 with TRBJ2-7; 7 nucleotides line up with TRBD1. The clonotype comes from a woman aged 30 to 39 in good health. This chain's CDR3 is CASRGTELHYEQYF. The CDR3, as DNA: TGCGCCAGCAGAGGGACAGAGCTCCACTACGAGCAGTACTTC.